This TCR beta chain was obtained from a study of cytomegalovirus exposure and HLA in healthy donors. Study background: Some 90 million unique TCRs from HLA-typed donors were held in an early data release.

Study-level findings and limits: In an earlier analysis, most TCR beta V segments were productive about 87% or about 30% of the time. As immune exposure information, only CMV serostatus was available. An Asian-associated ancestry cluster reportedly showed fewer N-insertions than the roughly 700-donor mean in a later analysis.

Researchers ran the PCR with 60 Vbeta and 13 Jbeta primers. TCRdb keeps only in-frame clones here, not all; method: immunoSEQ multiplex PCR. The sample has 100,000 to 150,000 clones, over 15% seen once. As concerns this clone: The antigen is undetermined.

This receptor was taken from a woman younger than 35 in good health and CMV-seronegative. What was sequenced was PBMCs.

CDR3 sequence reads: CASGLQGATEAFF. The CDR3 DNA reads as TGTGCTAGTGGCCTACAGGGGGCCACTGAAGCTTTCTTT. V and J are TRBV12-5 and TRBJ1-1, with 9 bases matching TRBD1. V trimming: 6 bases; J trimming: 4 bases; junction bases outside the gene matches: 3. The CDR3 is made up of 13 amino acids. Per germline, CDR1 LGHNT and CDR2 FRNRAP.